The present TCR beta chain was sequenced within a study of spatial heterogeneity in lung cancer. The wider study: More than eight raw reads, on average, carried each unique TCR and UMI combination. Study findings and constraints: Compared with follow-up, resection was when ubiquitous expanded tumor TCRs appeared in blood more.

Time point specified: sample taken at primary tumor resection. Unsorted tumor, nontumor lung tissue or cryopreserved PBMC supplied the whole RNA. Details on this clonotype: Its cognate antigen is unknown.

Trimming removed 4 bases from V and 4 bases from J, with 10 bases in between. This CDR3 comprises 13 residues. Germline V lookup: CDR1 SGHDN, CDR2 FVKESK. TCR cDNA molecules each had a unique molecular identifier. TCRdb fed the 5' RACE reads into MiXCR, producing one record per CDR3 protein. Here the sample spans about 36,000 distinct CDR3 sequences, more than 7% being singletons. The sequenced sample was PBMCs, obtained at surgery. The J gene is TRBJ1-1, the V gene TRBV14; D gene unclear. The clonotype comes from a female donor with early-stage non-small cell lung cancer. The CDR3 here is CASSPRPGTEAFF. CDR3 nucleotides: TGTGCCAGCAGCCCAAGACCAGGCACTGAAGCTTTCTTT.